Below are 12 T cell receptor beta chains sequenced from a single sample in a study of cytomegalovirus exposure and HLA in healthy donors. In the PCR, 60 Vbeta and 13 Jbeta primers were used. Clones were sequenced by immunoSEQ multiplex PCR, and TCRdb holds only the in-frame ones, with some missing. The sample has fewer than 250,000 clones, about 79% seen once. The specimen was PBMCs. All receptors come from a male donor in good health and CMV-seronegative.

This clone was counted only a few times. V usage is TRBV7-2 and J usage is TRBJ2-7, with TRBD2 matching over 14 bases. Trimming cost V 5 bases and J 6 bases; bases outside gene matches: 6. The CDR3 loop spans 15 amino acids. Looked up from germline, CDR1 is SGHTA and CDR2 is FQGNSA. DNA for the CDR3: TGTGCCAGCAGCCTAACGGGACTAGCGGGAGTCGAGCAGTACTTC. This sequence encodes CASSLTGLAGVEQYF.

The J gene is TRBJ2-7, the V gene TRBV9; tentatively, D is TRBD2 (6 bases). The CDR3 has 14 residues. Germline V CDR1 and CDR2: SGDLS, YYNGEE. Deletions cut 4 bases from V and 2 bases from J, with 13 bases between. CDR3 DNA: TGTGCCAGCAGCCCCGGCGGGGATACCTACGAGCAGTACTTC. As protein: CASSPGGDTYEQYF.

V and J are TRBV15 and TRBJ2-5, with TRBD2 identical over 13 bases. The germline V gene encodes CDR1 LNHNV and CDR2 YYDKDF (reference sequence). The CDR3 loop spans 16 amino acids. The V segment lost 5 bases and the J segment 5 bases; nucleotides outside the gene matches: 8. In DNA, the CDR3 is TGTGCCACCAGCGAGCCTTGGACTAGCGGGGGTGAGACCCAGTACTTC. Its protein product is CATSEPWTSGGETQYF. Full variable domain (missing parts from reference TRBV15 and TRBJ2-5): DAMVIQNPRYQVTQFGKPVTLSCSQTLNHNVMYWYQQKSSQAPKLLFHYYDKDFNNEADTPDNFQSRRPNTSFCFLDIRSPGLGDTAMYLCATSEPWTSGGETQYFGPGTRLLVL.

For the CDR3, the DNA is TGTGCCACCAGCAGAGGGGCTAGCGGGTTCGATGAGCAGTTCTTC. Translated, it gives CATSRGASGFDEQFF. The chain employs TRBV15 and TRBJ2-1; TRBD2 agrees at 8 bases. Germline V lookup: CDR1 LNHNV, CDR2 YYDKDF (reference sequence). The trim removed 1 base at V and 8 bases at J, leaving 7 bases unmatched. The CDR3 is 15 residues long.

V and J are TRBV5-1 and TRBJ2-2, with D maybe TRBD2 (6 bases). Germline V gene lookup returns CDR1 SGHRS and CDR2 YFSETQ. The length of the CDR3 is 14 residues. With 3 bases removed from V and 6 bases from J, the gap between germline ends came to 12 bases. This CDR3 reads CASSSSTSPGELFF. DNA of the CDR3: TGCGCCAGCAGCTCCTCAACTAGCCCCGGGGAGCTGTTTTTT.

This clone was picked up one time. The rearrangement links TRBV6-4 to TRBJ1-1; D is perhaps TRBD1 (6 bases). This CDR3 spans 13 amino acids. The V gene's germline CDR1 is MRHNA and CDR2 SNTAGT. V gave up 6 bases and J gave up 1 base, with 9 bases separating them. CDR3 bases: TGTGCCAGCAGGAGGGGGGGGAACACTGAAGCTTTCTTT. As protein: CASRRGGNTEAFF.

The genes are TRBV5-1 and TRBJ2-5; D is uncertain. Germline CDR1 reads SGHRS; CDR2 reads YFSETQ. V shed 0 bases and J shed 2 bases, with 8 bases lying between them. CDR3 size: 14 residues. This CDR3 is CASSLAQPQETQYF. CDR3 nucleotide sequence: TGCGCCAGCAGCTTGGCACAGCCTCAAGAGACCCAGTACTTC.

In the case of this clone: At one of its ends the junction is not consistent with the germline gene, which may arise from a read error. The V call is TRBV7-9, the J call TRBJ2-2; 7 bases agree with TRBD2. Germline V gene lookup returns CDR1 SEHNR and CDR2 FQNEAQ (reference sequence). This CDR3 region has 15 residues. In nucleotides, the CDR3 is TGTTCCAGCAGCCCCTCTAGCGGAAACACCGGGGAGCTGTTTTTT. The encoded protein is CSSSPSSGNTGELFF. Complete variable domain (other parts from reference TRBV7-9 and TRBJ2-2): DTGVSQNPRHKITKRGQNVTFRCDPISEHNRLYWYRQTLGQGPEFLTYFQNEAQLEKSRLLSDRFSAERPKGSFSTLEIQRTEQGDSAMYLCSSSPSSGNTGELFFGEGSRLTVL.

The chain employs TRBV7-2 and TRBJ2-5; D uncertain. From germline, CDR1 is SGHTA and CDR2 FQGNSA. The CDR3 extends over 12 amino acids. Trimming removed 0 bases at V and 7 bases at J, with 6 bases between. The CDR3 protein is CASSLARGTQYF. The CDR3 DNA reads TGTGCCAGCAGCTTAGCGCGCGGGACCCAGTACTTC. Supplemented by reference TRBV7-2 and TRBJ2-5, the full variable domain reads GAGVSQSPSNKVTEKGKDVELRCDPISGHTALYWYRQSLGQGLEFLIYFQGNSAPDKSGLPSDRFSAERTGGSVSTLTIQRTQQEDSAVYLCASSLARGTQYFGPGTRLLVL.

On this clone itself: The sample holds other DNA sequences that translate to the same CDR3. J is TRBJ1-1 and V is TRBV5-1, with a weak D call TRBD1 (5 bases). This CDR3 comprises 14 residues. In germline, CDR1 is SGHRS, CDR2 YFSETQ. V was pared by 0 bases and J by 0 bases, with 6 bases between. The CDR3 DNA is TGCGCCAGCAGCTTGGACAGGATGAACACTGAAGCTTTCTTT. It yields the protein CASSLDRMNTEAFF.

This clone was observed a handful of times. The chain carries TRBV6-5 and TRBJ1-2; D is ambiguous. Between the trimmed V and J ends, which lost 5 bases and 7 bases, there was a span of 11 bases. The CDR3 runs to 12 residues. CDR1 is MNHEY, CDR2 SVGAGI, per germline. The CDR3 sequence: CASSRDPSGYTF. CDR3 nucleotide sequence: TGTGCCAGCAGTCGGGATCCGTCTGGCTACACCTTC.

On this clone: One junction end does not reproduce the germline sequence, and a read error may be involved. The rearrangement uses TRBV7-7 and TRBJ2-1; 12 bases are shared with TRBD2. The CDR3 spans 17 residues. CDR1 is SSHAT and CDR2 is FNYEAQ in the germline V gene (reference sequence). CDR3 region: CASSLASPSGRDNEQFF. CDR3 sequence (DNA): TGTGCTAGCAGCTTAGCGTCCCCTAGCGGGAGGGACAATGAGCAGTTCTTC. The whole variable domain, remainder taken from reference TRBV7-7 and TRBJ2-1, is GAGVSQSPRYKVTKRGQDVTLRCDPISSHATLYWYQQALGQGPEFLTYFNYEAQPDKSGLPSDRFSAERPEGSISTLTIQRTEQRDSAMYRCASSLASPSGRDNEQFFGPGTRLTVL.